Each of the 13 T cell receptor beta chains below was sequenced from the same sample in a study of CD8 T cells in ankylosing spondylitis. Whole-study results and caveats: Ankylosing spondylitis blood appeared to be characterized by a TCR beta motif of eight highly homologous variants.

TCRdb re-derived calls from the 5' RACE reads in MiXCR, one entry per CDR3 protein. The table shows 330,000 or so distinct CDR3 sequences, with roughly 8% occurring only once. Their target antigens are unknown. The sample comprised blood, either unsorted or a sorted T cell fraction (not recorded which). These receptors were collected from a male donor with ankylosing spondylitis.

This chain uses TRBV5-6 with TRBJ2-2; D is uncertain. The germline V gene encodes CDR1 SGHDT and CDR2 YYEEEE. This CDR3 comprises 13 residues. V lost 0 bases and J lost 7, with 7 bases in between. The CDR3 here is CASSLVSVGELFF. DNA for the CDR3: TGTGCCAGCAGCTTGGTCAGTGTCGGGGAGCTGTTTTTT.

In its sample, this clonotype was seen many times. V usage is TRBV7-7 and J usage is TRBJ2-2; D gene unclear. V was clipped by 1 base and J by 4 bases, with 7 bases between them. The CDR3 extends over 14 amino acids. CDR1 and CDR2 from the germline V gene are SSHAT and FNYEAQ (reference sequence). In DNA, the CDR3 is TGTGCCAGCAGCTTAGGTCCCCGCACCGGGGAGCTGTTTTTT. As protein: CASSLGPRTGELFF.

The chain has TRBV4-2 and TRBJ2-7; 11 positions agree with TRBD1. The CDR3 is 16 amino acids. J lost 0 bases, V lost 4 bases, and 5 bases had no gene match. Germline V CDR1 and CDR2: LGHNA, YNFKEQ. CDR3 sequence: CASSPRDRGASYEQYF. The DNA of the CDR3 is TGTGCCAGCAGCCCCAGGGACAGGGGGGCCTCCTACGAGCAGTACTTC.

This chain's CDR3 is CASSRGQRMAVNTEAFF. CDR3 nucleotides: TGCGCCAGCAGCAGGGGACAGAGAATGGCTGTGAACACTGAAGCTTTCTTT. The chain joins TRBV5-1 to TRBJ1-1; 7 bases agree with TRBD1. Germline V gives CDR1 SGHRS, CDR2 YFSETQ. The V and J ends lost 4 bases and 0 bases, in that order; junction bases with no gene match: 12. This CDR3 spans 17 amino acids.

The chain carries TRBV9 and TRBJ1-1; 7 bases map to TRBD1. Per germline, CDR1 SGDLS and CDR2 YYNGEE. The CDR3 loop spans 15 amino acids. Losses at the gene ends were 4 bases for V and 3 bases for J; bases not matched to a gene: 9. The CDR3 DNA sequence: TGTGCCAGCAGCACCCTCGGGACAGAGGACACTGAAGCTTTCTTT. It is translated as CASSTLGTEDTEAFF.

This clonotype was detected only a few times. The rearrangement uses TRBV28 and TRBJ2-1; 9 nucleotides line up with TRBD1. The V gene's germline CDR1 is MDHEN and CDR2 SYDVKM. The junction had 9 bases not matched to a gene; V was cut back by 6 bases and J by 6 bases. This CDR3 comprises 15 residues. CDR3 DNA sequence: TGTGCCAGCAGCCAGACGACAGGGGGTCCCAATGAGCAGTTCTTC. It translates to CASSQTTGGPNEQFF.

This clonotype was found a few times. V usage is TRBV6-1 and J usage is TRBJ2-7; 7 nucleotides match TRBD2. V trimming: 5 bases; J trimming: 5 bases; junction bases outside the gene matches: 9. Germline CDR1 is MNHNS and CDR2 is SASEGT. The CDR3 totals 14 residues. The CDR3 is CASSTREGLNEQYF. CDR3 sequence (DNA): TGTGCCAGCAGTACAAGGGAGGGCCTCAACGAGCAGTACTTC.

Only a few counts were recorded for this clonotype. The chain combines TRBV2 with TRBJ1-2, with no clear D. This CDR3 comprises 12 residues. Trimming took off 5 bases at V and 6 bases at J, with 10 bases between the two ends. Germline CDR1 and CDR2: SNHLY and FYNNEI. The CDR3 DNA follows: TGTGCCAGCAGTTACCCCGGGGATGGCTACACCTTC. The encoded protein is CASSYPGDGYTF.

This rearrangement joins TRBV9 to TRBJ2-7, with D unclear. The V end lost 0 bases, the J end lost 0 bases, and 10 bases lay between the germline ends. Germline lookup yields CDR1 SGDLS and CDR2 YYNGEE. The CDR3 has 15 residues. As DNA, the CDR3 is TGTGCCAGCAGCGTAGCTCGGAAGAGCTCCTACGAGCAGTACTTC. Translating it yields CASSVARKSSYEQYF.

This clonotype was seen only a few times. The chain is built from TRBV20-1 and TRBJ2-3; 9 bases match TRBD2. Unmatched junction bases numbered 3, after V lost 3 bases and J lost 5 bases. Germline lookup yields CDR1 DFQATT and CDR2 SNEGSKA (reference sequence). The CDR3 is made up of 13 amino acids. CDR3 residues: CSASSGSGDTQYF. The CDR3 DNA sequence: TGCAGTGCTAGTAGCGGGAGTGGAGATACGCAGTATTTT.

The gene calls are TRBV12-3 or TRBV12-4 and TRBJ2-3; unclear D gene. The CDR3 extends over 14 amino acids. V was trimmed by 0 bases and J by 2 bases, leaving 6 bases between them. For the CDR3, the DNA is TGTGCCAGCAGTTTAGCGACACCCACAGATACGCAGTATTTT. Its protein product is CASSLATPTDTQYF.

This clonotype was observed many times. The chain uses TRBV7-9 and TRBJ2-7; TRBD2 agrees at 9 bases. With 0 bases clipped from V and 2 bases from J, the junction kept 2 bases outside the gene matches. Germline-derived CDR1 and CDR2 are SEHNR and FQNEAQ (reference sequence). This CDR3 region has 15 residues. As DNA, the CDR3 is TGTGCCAGCAGCTTAGCGGGACTAGCAGCCTACGAGCAGTACTTC. This codes for CASSLAGLAAYEQYF.

This clonotype occurred many times. The chain is built from TRBV5-1 and TRBJ2-5; D is unclear. The CDR3 totals 14 residues. Deletions cut 1 base from V and 4 bases from J, with 11 bases between. The germline V gene encodes CDR1 SGHRS and CDR2 YFSETQ. The CDR3 DNA sequence: TGCGCCAGCAGCTTGCAAGGGCCTCGAGAGACCCAGTACTTC. Its protein product is CASSLQGPRETQYF.